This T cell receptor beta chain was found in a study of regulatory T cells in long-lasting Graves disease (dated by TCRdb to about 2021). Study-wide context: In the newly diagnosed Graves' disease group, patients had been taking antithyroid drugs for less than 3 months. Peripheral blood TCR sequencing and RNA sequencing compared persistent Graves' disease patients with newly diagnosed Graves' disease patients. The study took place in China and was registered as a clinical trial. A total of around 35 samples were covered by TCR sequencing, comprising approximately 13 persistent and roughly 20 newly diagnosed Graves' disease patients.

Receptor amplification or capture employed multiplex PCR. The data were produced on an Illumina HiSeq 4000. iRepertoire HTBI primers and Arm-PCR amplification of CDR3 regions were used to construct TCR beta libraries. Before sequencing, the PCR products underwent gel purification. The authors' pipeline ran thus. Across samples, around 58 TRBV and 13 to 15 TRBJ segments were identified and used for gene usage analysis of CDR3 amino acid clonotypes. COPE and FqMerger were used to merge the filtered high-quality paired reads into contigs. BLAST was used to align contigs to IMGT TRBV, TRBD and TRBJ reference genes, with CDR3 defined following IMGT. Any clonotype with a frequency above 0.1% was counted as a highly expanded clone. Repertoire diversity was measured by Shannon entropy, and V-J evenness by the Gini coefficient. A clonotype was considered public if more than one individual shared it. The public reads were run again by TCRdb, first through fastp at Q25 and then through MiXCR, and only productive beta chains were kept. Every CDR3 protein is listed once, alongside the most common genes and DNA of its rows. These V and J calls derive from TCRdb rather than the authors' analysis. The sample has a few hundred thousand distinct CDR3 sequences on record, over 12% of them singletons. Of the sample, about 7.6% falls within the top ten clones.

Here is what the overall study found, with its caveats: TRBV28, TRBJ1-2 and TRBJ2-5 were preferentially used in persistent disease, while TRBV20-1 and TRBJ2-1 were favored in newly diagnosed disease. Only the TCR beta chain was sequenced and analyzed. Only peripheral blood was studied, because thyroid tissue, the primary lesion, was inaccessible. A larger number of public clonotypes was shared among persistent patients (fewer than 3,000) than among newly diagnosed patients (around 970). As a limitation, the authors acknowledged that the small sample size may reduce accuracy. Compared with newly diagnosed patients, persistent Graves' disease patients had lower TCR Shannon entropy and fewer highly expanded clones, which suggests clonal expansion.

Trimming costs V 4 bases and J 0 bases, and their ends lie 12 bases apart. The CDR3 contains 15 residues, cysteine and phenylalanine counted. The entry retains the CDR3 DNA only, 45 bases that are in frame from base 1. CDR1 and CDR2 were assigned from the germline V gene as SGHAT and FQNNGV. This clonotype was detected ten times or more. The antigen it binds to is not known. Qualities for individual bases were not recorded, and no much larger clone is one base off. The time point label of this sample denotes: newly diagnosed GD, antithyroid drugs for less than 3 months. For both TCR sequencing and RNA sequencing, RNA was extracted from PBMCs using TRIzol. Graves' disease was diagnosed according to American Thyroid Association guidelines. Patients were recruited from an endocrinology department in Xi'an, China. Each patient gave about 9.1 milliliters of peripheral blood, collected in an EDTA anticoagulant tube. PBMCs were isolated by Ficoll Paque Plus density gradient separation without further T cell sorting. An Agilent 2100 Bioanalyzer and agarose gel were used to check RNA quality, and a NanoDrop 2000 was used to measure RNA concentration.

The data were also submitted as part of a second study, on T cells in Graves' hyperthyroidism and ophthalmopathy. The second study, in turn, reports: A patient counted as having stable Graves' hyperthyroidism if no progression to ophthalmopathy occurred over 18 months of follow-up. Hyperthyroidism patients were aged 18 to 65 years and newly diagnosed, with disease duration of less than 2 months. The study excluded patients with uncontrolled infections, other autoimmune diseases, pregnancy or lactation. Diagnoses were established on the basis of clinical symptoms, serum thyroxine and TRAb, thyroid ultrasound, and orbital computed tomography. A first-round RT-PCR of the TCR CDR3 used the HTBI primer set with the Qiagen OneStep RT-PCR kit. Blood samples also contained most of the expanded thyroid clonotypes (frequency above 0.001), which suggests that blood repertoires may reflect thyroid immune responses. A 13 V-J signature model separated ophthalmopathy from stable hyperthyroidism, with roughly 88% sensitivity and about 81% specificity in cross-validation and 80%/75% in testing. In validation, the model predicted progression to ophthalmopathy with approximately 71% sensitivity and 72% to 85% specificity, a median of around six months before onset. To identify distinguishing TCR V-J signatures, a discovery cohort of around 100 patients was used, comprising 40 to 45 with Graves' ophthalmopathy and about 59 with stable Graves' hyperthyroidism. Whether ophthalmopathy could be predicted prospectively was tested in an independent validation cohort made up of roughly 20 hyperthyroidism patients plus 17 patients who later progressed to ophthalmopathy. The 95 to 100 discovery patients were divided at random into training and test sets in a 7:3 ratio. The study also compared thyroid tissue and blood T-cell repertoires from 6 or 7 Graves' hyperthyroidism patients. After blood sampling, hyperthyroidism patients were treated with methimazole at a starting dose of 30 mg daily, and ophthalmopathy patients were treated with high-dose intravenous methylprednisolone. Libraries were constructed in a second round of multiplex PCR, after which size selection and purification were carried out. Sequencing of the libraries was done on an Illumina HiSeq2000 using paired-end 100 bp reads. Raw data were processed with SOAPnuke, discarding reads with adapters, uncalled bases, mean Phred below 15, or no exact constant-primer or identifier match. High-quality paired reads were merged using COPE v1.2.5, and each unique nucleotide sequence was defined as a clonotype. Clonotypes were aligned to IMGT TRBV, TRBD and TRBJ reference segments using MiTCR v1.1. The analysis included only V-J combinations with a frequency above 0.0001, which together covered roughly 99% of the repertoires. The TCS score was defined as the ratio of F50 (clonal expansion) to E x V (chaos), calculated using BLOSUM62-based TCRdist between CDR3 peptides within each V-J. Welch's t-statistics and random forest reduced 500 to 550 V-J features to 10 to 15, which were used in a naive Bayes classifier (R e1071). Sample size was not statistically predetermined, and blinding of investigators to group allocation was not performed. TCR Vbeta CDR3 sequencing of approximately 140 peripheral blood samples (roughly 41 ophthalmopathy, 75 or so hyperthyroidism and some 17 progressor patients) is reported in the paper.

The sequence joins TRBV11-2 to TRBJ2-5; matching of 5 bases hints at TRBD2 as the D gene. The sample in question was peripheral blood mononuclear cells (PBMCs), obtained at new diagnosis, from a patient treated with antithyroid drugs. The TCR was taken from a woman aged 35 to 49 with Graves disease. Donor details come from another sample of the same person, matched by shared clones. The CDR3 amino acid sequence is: CASSSTRGNQETQYF. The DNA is TGTGCCAGCAGCTCAACACGGGGTAACCAAGAGACCCAGTACTTC.